In this sample, the clone carrying this TCR beta chain turned up many times. Using its own MiXCR run on the RACE reads, TCRdb lists one record per CDR3 protein. Of some 94,000 distinct CDR3 sequences listed, around 12% are singletons. This sample stems from a study of human T cells and chemical hapten exposure. Time point denoted: patch test 1, 2 weeks after DPC sensitization. Regarding treatment: therapeutic diphenylcyclopropenone sensitization with weekly scalp DPC. The CDR3 loop spans 15 amino acids. Germline V CDR1 and CDR2: SGHNT, YYREEE (reference sequence). Trimming cost V 4 bases and J 1 base, with 14 bases left between them.

V gene TRBV5-4 combines with J gene TRBJ1-1, with unresolved D. This receptor was obtained from a woman between 40 and 50 years old with alopecia areata. Some clones in this sample may be carry-over from other donors' samples. The sequenced sample was whole blood, obtained in connection with sensitization to the hapten diphenylcyclopropenone (DPC). DNA for the CDR3: TGTGCCAGCAGCGATCGCCTTACGGCGAACACTGAAGCTTTCTTT. This encodes CASSDRLTANTEAFF.